Listed below are T cell receptor beta chains from one sample, sequenced in a study of persistence of HIV-infected CD4 T cells. For these receptors, no antigen is known. The protocol was immunoSEQ multiplex PCR, while the TCRdb copy is restricted to in-frame clones and leaves out a portion. Of tens of thousands of clones listed, around 78% are singletons. The source material was CD4+ T cells sorted from PBMCs after approximately 19-hour stimulation, sampled from a patient who received antiretroviral therapy. Receptor source: an adult man with HIV who was CMV-seropositive. Each CDR3 is given with its conserved first and last residue. D genes are given only for firm matches. Size is stated for part of the rows, as once, few or many counts, or as a class when the clone is expanded.

D: -
size: -
J: TRBJ2-3
V: TRBV7-2
CDR3: CASSLRNGYTDTQYF
DNA: TGTGCCAGCAGCTTACGTAACGGGTACACAGATACGCAGTATTTT

D: -
size: few
J: TRBJ1-2
V: TRBV29-1
CDR3: CSVQPRYSYGYTF
DNA: TGCAGCGTTCAACCTCGTTACAGTTATGGCTACACCTTC

D: -
size: -
J: TRBJ1-5
V: TRBV4-2
CDR3: CASSQETGASNQPQHF
DNA: TGTGCCAGCAGCCAAGAGACCGGGGCTAGCAATCAGCCCCAGCATTTT

D: -
size: -
J: TRBJ1-6
V: TRBV3-1/TRBV3-2
CDR3: CASSQVRGSSNSPLHF
DNA: TGTGCCAGCAGCCAAGTAAGGGGCAGCTCTAATTCACCCCTCCACTTT

D: -
size: -
J: TRBJ1-1
V: TRBV5-6
CDR3: CASSFLGEGTEAFF
DNA: TGTGCCAGCAGCTTTTTGGGGGAGGGGACTGAAGCTTTCTTT

D: -
size: -
J: TRBJ1-5
V: TRBV30
CDR3: CAWSNSPDQPQHF
DNA: TGTGCCTGGAGTAACAGCCCCGATCAGCCCCAGCATTTT

D: -
size: -
J: TRBJ2-1
V: TRBV5-4
CDR3: CASSLRSGDNEQFF
DNA: TGTGCCAGCAGCTTGCGGTCGGGAGATAATGAGCAGTTCTTC

D: TRBD1
size: -
J: TRBJ1-3
V: TRBV6-5
CDR3: CASSYTGAFGNTIYF
DNA: TGTGCCAGCAGTTACACAGGGGCTTTTGGAAACACCATATATTTT

D: TRBD2
size: -
J: TRBJ2-7
V: TRBV10-3
CDR3: CAISGTSENYEQYF
DNA: TGTGCCATCAGCGGGACTAGCGAGAACTACGAGCAGTACTTC

D: -
size: -
J: TRBJ1-2
V: TRBV12-5
CDR3: CASGTSDYGYTF
DNA: TGTGCTAGTGGTACTAGTGACTATGGCTACACCTTC

D: -
size: -
J: TRBJ1-5
V: TRBV5-1
CDR3: CASSSGPPGKPQHF
DNA: TGCGCCAGCAGCTCCGGGCCCCCCGGGAAGCCCCAGCATTTT

D: -
size: -
J: TRBJ1-2
V: TRBV11-2
CDR3: CASSFVIRRGGYTF
DNA: TGTGCCAGCAGCTTTGTCATCCGCAGGGGCGGCTACACCTTC

D: TRBD1
size: -
J: TRBJ1-5
V: TRBV29-1
CDR3: CSVQTGGNQPQHF
DNA: TGCAGCGTACAGACAGGGGGCAATCAGCCCCAGCATTTT

D: -
size: -
J: TRBJ2-4
V: TRBV19
CDR3: CASSIYERRGRVKNIQYF
DNA: TGTGCCAGTAGTATTTATGAAAGGAGGGGGCGCGTCAAAAACATTCAGTACTTC

D: -
size: -
J: TRBJ2-6
V: TRBV19
CDR3: CASSTGNSGANVLTF
DNA: TGTGCCAGTAGTACGGGCAACTCTGGGGCCAACGTCCTGACTTTC

D: -
size: few
J: TRBJ1-4
V: TRBV15
CDR3: CATSPQRGATNEKLFF
DNA: TGTGCCACCAGCCCCCAGCGGGGAGCAACTAATGAAAAACTGTTTTTT

D: -
size: -
J: TRBJ2-1
V: TRBV4-3
CDR3: CASSSLSDIYNEQFF
DNA: TGCGCCAGCAGCTCTCTGTCGGACATCTACAATGAGCAGTTCTTC

D: -
size: -
J: TRBJ1-1
V: TRBV14
CDR3: CASSQDLWGGFGTEAFF
DNA: TGTGCCAGCAGCCAAGACTTGTGGGGAGGGTTCGGGACTGAAGCTTTCTTT

D: -
size: -
J: TRBJ2-5
V: TRBV6-4
CDR3: CASSPSASTKETQYF
DNA: TGTGCCAGCAGTCCTAGCGCTTCAACCAAAGAGACCCAGTACTTC

D: -
size: -
J: TRBJ2-1
V: TRBV30
CDR3: CAWCPGSSYNEQFF
DNA: TGTGCCTGGTGCCCCGGGAGCTCCTACAATGAGCAGTTCTTC

D: -
size: -
J: TRBJ1-2
V: TRBV12-3/TRBV12-4
CDR3: CASSLAGGYTF
DNA: TGTGCCAGCAGTTTAGCGGGGGGCTACACCTTC

D: TRBD1
size: few
J: TRBJ1-2
V: TRBV10-2
CDR3: CASSGPDRSDYTF
DNA: TGCGCCAGCAGTGGACCGGACAGGTCCGACTACACCTTC

D: TRBD1
size: few
J: TRBJ1-5
V: TRBV6-5
CDR3: CASRRGTGRHQPQHF
DNA: TGTGCCAGCAGGCGCGGGACAGGGAGGCATCAGCCCCAGCATTTT

D: TRBD2
size: -
J: TRBJ2-7
V: TRBV4-2
CDR3: CASSQDGRLGLAGAQEQYF
DNA: TGTGCCAGCAGCCAAGATGGGCGGTTAGGGCTAGCGGGAGCACAAGAGCAGTACTTC

D: -
size: few
J: TRBJ1-1
V: TRBV29-1
CDR3: CSVVRGVMNTEAFF
DNA: TGCAGCGTTGTCCGGGGCGTAATGAACACTGAAGCTTTCTTT

D: -
size: few
J: TRBJ1-5
V: TRBV18
CDR3: CASSPGQISNQPQHF
DNA: TGTGCCAGCTCACCCGGACAGATTAGCAATCAGCCCCAGCATTTT

D: -
size: -
J: TRBJ2-6
V: TRBV3-1/TRBV3-2
CDR3: CASSQARSPYSGANVLTF
DNA: TGTGCCAGCAGCCAAGCGAGGAGCCCTTACTCTGGGGCCAACGTCCTGACTTTC

D: -
size: -
J: TRBJ1-1
V: TRBV12-3/TRBV12-4
CDR3: CASSLEVNTEAFF
DNA: TGTGCCAGCAGTTTAGAGGTGAACACTGAAGCTTTCTTT

D: TRBD2
size: once
J: TRBJ2-1
V: TRBV6-5
CDR3: CASRGGRAYNEQFF
DNA: TGTGCCAGCAGGGGCGGGAGGGCCTACAATGAGCAGTTCTTC

D: TRBD1
size: -
J: TRBJ2-7
V: TRBV30
CDR3: CAWSKGQGAYEQYF
DNA: TGTGCCTGGAGTAAAGGACAGGGGGCCTACGAGCAGTACTTC

D: TRBD1
size: -
J: TRBJ1-2
V: TRBV9
CDR3: CASSVGPYPGQGLDGYTF
DNA: TGTGCCAGCAGCGTAGGACCCTATCCGGGACAGGGCCTTGATGGCTACACCTTC

D: -
size: -
J: TRBJ2-2
V: TRBV19
CDR3: CASSIDPRLGGLFF
DNA: TGTGCCAGTAGTATAGATCCGAGGCTGGGAGGGCTGTTTTTT

D: -
size: -
J: TRBJ2-6
V: TRBV15
CDR3: CATSRDFQSGANVLTF
DNA: TGTGCCACCAGCAGAGATTTTCAGTCTGGGGCCAACGTCCTGACTTTC

D: TRBD1
size: once
J: TRBJ1-5
V: TRBV7-2
CDR3: CASSLGTGFNQPQHF
DNA: TGTGCCAGCAGCTTAGGGACAGGGTTCAATCAGCCCCAGCATTTT

D: -
size: -
J: TRBJ1-1
V: TRBV2
CDR3: CASSYPPLEAFF
DNA: TGTGCCAGCAGTTACCCCCCCCTAGAAGCTTTCTTT

D: TRBD1
size: -
J: TRBJ1-5
V: TRBV4-3
CDR3: CASSRGTGGNQPQHF
DNA: TGCGCCAGCAGCCGCGGGACAGGGGGCAATCAGCCCCAGCATTTT

D: -
size: few
J: TRBJ1-2
V: TRBV9
CDR3: CASSKWDTSREGYTF
DNA: TGTGCCAGCAGCAAATGGGACACTTCCAGGGAAGGCTACACCTTC

D: TRBD2
size: -
J: TRBJ2-1
V: TRBV4-2
CDR3: CASSYGLAGRKGSYNEQFF
DNA: TGTGCCAGCAGCTACGGACTAGCGGGAAGGAAAGGCTCCTACAATGAGCAGTTCTTC

D: -
size: few
J: TRBJ1-1
V: TRBV4-1
CDR3: CASSPGAVGQGTEAFF
DNA: TGCGCCAGCAGCCCGGGGGCAGTGGGGCAAGGGACTGAAGCTTTCTTT

D: -
size: -
J: TRBJ2-3
V: TRBV5-1
CDR3: CASSAGAGGADTQYF
DNA: TGCGCCAGTTCGGCGGGTGCCGGAGGCGCAGATACGCAGTATTTT

D: -
size: few
J: TRBJ1-1
V: TRBV30
CDR3: CAWNGNTEAFF
DNA: TGTGCCTGGAATGGGAACACTGAAGCTTTCTTT

D: -
size: medium-sized
J: TRBJ1-3
V: TRBV5-1
CDR3: CASSPDSHSGNTIYF
DNA: TGCGCCAGCAGCCCGGACAGCCATTCTGGAAACACCATATATTTT